The TCR beta chain under discussion was sequenced for a study of cytomegalovirus exposure and HLA in healthy donors. Primers included in the PCR were 60 Vbeta and 13 Jbeta primers. Generated by immunoSEQ multiplex PCR, the TCRdb table keeps only in-frame clones and is missing some. The sample lists 130,000 to 150,000 clones, more than 75% occurring once. J gave up 7 bases and V 6 bases, and 8 bases lay outside the gene matches. From germline, CDR1 is SNHLY and CDR2 FYNNEI. The CDR3 loop spans 15 amino acids. About this clone: What it binds is not known.

Whole-study findings and limits: Judged likely to be a sequencing artifact was a cluster of highly shared sequence variants. There were reportedly fewer N-insertions in an Asian-associated ancestry cluster than the approximately 670-donor mean, in a later analysis.

The gene calls are TRBV2 and TRBJ2-3, with TRBD2 identical over 12 bases. The sequenced sample was PBMCs. The sequence was obtained from a female donor in good health and CMV-seronegative. The CDR3 bases are TGTGCCAGCAGCGAACCAGGGACTAGCGGGTATACGCAGTATTTT. Translated, it gives CASSEPGTSGYTQYF.